The subject of this entry is one T cell receptor (beta chain). Its specificity is not known. Some clones are missing from TCRdb's copy, which holds only in-frame ones; the method was immunoSEQ multiplex PCR. Altogether 2,100 or so clones are present, roughly 83% being singletons, with the ten largest covering roughly 10%. Per the germline V gene, CDR1 is SGDLS and CDR2 is YYNGEE. The CDR3 length is 18 residues. Trimming removed 0 bases from V and 4 bases from J, with 22 bases in between. This specimen comes from a study of T cells and copy number aberrations in small-cell lung cancer. Notes on the study in general: All specimens were formalin-fixed paraffin-embedded tissue, which is known to introduce sequencing artifacts.

The J gene is TRBJ1-1, the V gene TRBV9; D possibly corresponds to TRBD1 (6 bases). Sequenced input: normal tissue next to the tumor. The origin of this receptor is a woman aged 60-75 years with small cell lung cancer. CDR3 nucleotide sequence: TGTGCCAGCAGCGTAGGGGGGGCCTACCCGGGGGCGAGCACTGAAGCTTTCTTT. Amino acids: CASSVGGAYPGASTEAFF.